This TCR beta chain is drawn from a study of CD8+ T cells in alopecia areata (dated by TCRdb to 2017 to 2018). About the investigation overall: The treated patients, all with moderate-to-severe alopecia areata, were enrolled in an open-label pilot trial of oral tofacitinib given at 5 to 10 mg twice daily. Patients received tofacitinib for 6 to 18 months and were then followed off drug for 6 months to check for delayed response and recurrence. The study used high-throughput TCRbeta sequencing to examine T cell clonal expansion in alopecia areata, in both the C3H/HeJ mouse model and human patients. Scalp tissue and sorted CD4+ and CD8+ peripheral blood T cells from patchy and totalis/universalis alopecia areata patients and from healthy controls were covered by human TCRbeta sequencing. Biopsies were taken from tofacitinib-treated patients at baseline and at 4 and 24 weeks of treatment, and a later scalp biopsy was taken in several of the tofacitinib-treated patients. Clonality in the scalp was compared among normal scalp (n=4), patchy alopecia areata scalp (n=8), and alopecia totalis/universalis scalp (n=8). RNA was obtained with the PAXgene miRNA kit for fixed scalp, the miRNeasy kit for PBMCs, and the RNeasy kit for mouse skin. TCRbeta CDR3 regions were amplified by immunoSEQ multiplex PCR with 35 Vbeta forward and 13 Jbeta reverse primers.

According to the study, the label for this sample's time point signals: baseline before oral tofacitinib. Peripheral blood and lesional scalp punch biopsies were obtained from patients with alopecia areata. PBMCs were isolated by density centrifugation and stained for CD3, CD4 and CD8, and CD4+ and CD8+ T cells were sorted on a FACSAria. Points on this clone: Its antigen remains undetermined. No much larger clonotype is one base removed from it; base qualities were not supplied.

General study outcomes and caveats: Unlike mouse skin, where gammadelta T cells dominate, normal human skin contains resident alphabeta T cells that get sequenced too, which complicates analysis of the scalp TCR repertoire. Shared TCR sequences between patients were less evident than in mice, which may be partly attributable to HLA diversity in the patient population. Compared with normal scalp, lesional scalp had higher clonality and more expanded CD8+ clones, particularly in alopecia totalis/universalis, a pattern that suggests antigenic drive.

Library construction relied on the immunoSEQ multiplex PCR assay. RNA was extracted from all samples and reverse transcribed into cDNA, which served as template for TCR sequencing. SuperScript III was used to make first-strand cDNA, primed with a 2:1 mix of oligo-dT and random hexamers. A synthetic immune receptor repertoire was used to measure amplification bias, and any remaining bias was corrected computationally. As for the authors' bioinformatics: After raw reads were preprocessed to remove errors, the CDR3 was defined following IMGT conventions as running from the conserved cysteine to phenylalanine. Clonality was computed as 1 minus the Shannon entropy, with the entropy normalized by log2 of the number of productive unique TCRs. Scalp TCRbeta sequences were cross-referenced with sorted blood CD4 and CD8 repertoires so that the CD4 or CD8 identity of scalp clones could be inferred. TCRdb limited this immuneACCESS table to in-frame rearrangements with V and J called. A share of clones is missing; checked studies link under half to unresolved V genes, and the rest is unexplained. The DNA gave D and trimming, while V, J and clone size come from that table. The sample table contains roughly 200,000 clones; only one count was recorded for roughly 60% of them. Jointly, the top ten make up more than 1.5% of the sample.

The CDR3, from cysteine to phenylalanine, totals 15 residues. Kept here is only the CDR3 DNA, which spans 45 bases and is read in frame from base 1. Based on the germline V gene, the CDR1 and CDR2 sequences are SGHDT and YYEEEE. Trimming takes 4 bases off V and 4 bases off J; junction bases not matched to a gene: 7. The sequences come from CD4+ T cells sorted from blood, collected at week 0. The chain joins TRBV5-6 to TRBJ2-2, and 7 junctional nucleotides match TRBD1. This clonotype was sampled from a human donor with alopecia areata. The DNA reads as follows: TGTGCCAGCAGCCCACAGGGGAGAGGCACCGGGGAGCTGTTTTTT. Its product reads: CASSPQGRGTGELFF.